This T cell receptor (beta chain) comes out of a study of early T cells in non-severe SARS-CoV-2 infection. Across the whole study: Chains were unpaired, as sequencing was done on bulk RNA from unsorted whole blood. Whole-study results and caveats: The VDJdb matching leaned toward anti-spike CD8 responses and overlooked private and CD4 specificities.

This clonotype was recorded many times. The target antigen is unknown. Unique molecular identifiers were attached to individual cDNA molecules. TCRdb fed the 5' RACE reads into MiXCR, producing one record per CDR3 protein. The repertoire has approximately 79,000 distinct CDR3 sequences, roughly 12% of them found once; the top ten carry 1.1%. The CDR3 is 16 amino acids. Trimming pared 4 bases from V and 4 bases from J, leaving 20 bases between. The V gene's germline CDR1 is SGHRS and CDR2 YFSETQ. Sequences were obtained from whole blood. The TCR comes from an adult who was a healthcare worker with PCR-confirmed SARS-CoV-2 infection or an uninfected control (not recorded which). This sequence joins TRBV5-1 and TRBJ1-1, with a tentative D call TRBD1 (6 bases). The CDR3 loop reads CASSLMDSSNPTEAFF. CDR3 nucleotides: TGCGCCAGCAGCCTGATGGACAGTTCTAACCCCACTGAAGCTTTCTTT.